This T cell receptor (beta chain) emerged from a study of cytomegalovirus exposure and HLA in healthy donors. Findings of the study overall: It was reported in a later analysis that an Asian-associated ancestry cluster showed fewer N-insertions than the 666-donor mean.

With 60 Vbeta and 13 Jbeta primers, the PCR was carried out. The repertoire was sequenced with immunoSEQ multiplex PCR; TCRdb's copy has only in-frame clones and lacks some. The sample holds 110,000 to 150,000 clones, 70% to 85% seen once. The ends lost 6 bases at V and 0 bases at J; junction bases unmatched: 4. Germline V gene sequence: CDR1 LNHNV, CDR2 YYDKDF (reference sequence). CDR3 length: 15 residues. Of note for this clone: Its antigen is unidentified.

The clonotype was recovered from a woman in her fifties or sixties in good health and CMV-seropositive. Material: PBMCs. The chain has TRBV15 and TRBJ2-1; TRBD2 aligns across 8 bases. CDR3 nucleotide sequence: TGTGCCACCAGTGTGACTAGCGACTCCTACAATGAGCAGTTCTTC. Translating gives CATSVTSDSYNEQFF. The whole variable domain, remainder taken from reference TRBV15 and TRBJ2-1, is DAMVIQNPRYQVTQFGKPVTLSCSQTLNHNVMYWYQQKSSQAPKLLFHYYDKDFNNEADTPDNFQSRRPNTSFCFLDIRSPGLGDTAMYLCATSVTSDSYNEQFFGPGTRLTVL.